This TCR beta chain stems from a study of glioma-infiltrating T cells after dendritic cell vaccination. Study-wide background: Dendritic cells derived from monocytes and pulsed with autologous tumor lysate formed the vaccine.

TCRdb keeps only in-frame clones here, not all; method: immunoSEQ multiplex PCR. This table has around 58,000 clones, around 86% appearing once. Germline V lookup: CDR1 SGHTS, CDR2 YDEGEE. V trimming: 2 bases; J trimming: 8 bases; junction bases outside the gene matches: 6. CDR3 length: 15 residues. The receptor was derived from a human donor with glioblastoma. The V gene is TRBV5-8, the J gene TRBJ2-1; TRBD1 matches 11 bases. The sample here was blood, taken before dendritic cell vaccination. CDR3 nucleotides: TGTGCCAGCAGCTTAGGGACAGGGGGAAAAGATGAGCAGTTCTTC. Amino acid sequence: CASSLGTGGKDEQFF.